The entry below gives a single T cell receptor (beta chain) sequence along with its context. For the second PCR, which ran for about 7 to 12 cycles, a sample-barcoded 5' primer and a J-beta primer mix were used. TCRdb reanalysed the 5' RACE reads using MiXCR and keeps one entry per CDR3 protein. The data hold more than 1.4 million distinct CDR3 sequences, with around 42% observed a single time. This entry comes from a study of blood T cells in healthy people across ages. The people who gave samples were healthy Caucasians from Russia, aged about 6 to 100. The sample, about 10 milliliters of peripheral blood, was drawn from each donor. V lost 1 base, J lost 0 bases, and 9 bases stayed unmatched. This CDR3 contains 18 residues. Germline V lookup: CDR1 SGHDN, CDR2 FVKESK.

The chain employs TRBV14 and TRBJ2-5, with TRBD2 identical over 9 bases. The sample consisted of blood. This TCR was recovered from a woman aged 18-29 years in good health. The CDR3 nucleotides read TGTGCCAGCAGCCAAGGAATTAGCGGGGGATCGTACCAAGAGACCCAGTACTTC. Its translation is CASSQGISGGSYQETQYF.